What follows are 23 T cell receptor beta chains derived from one specimen sequenced in a study of blood T cell repertoires in COVID-19. This table comes from immunoSEQ multiplex PCR, and its TCRdb copy is limited to in-frame clones, with some not included. The sample lists some 83,000 clones; approximately 89% were seen once. The sample comprised peripheral blood. The receptors stem from a man aged 45-60 years with acute or convalescent COVID-19.

The chain links TRBV6-2 or TRBV6-3 to TRBJ2-7; D is ambiguous. CDR3 length: 14 amino acids. V lost 5 bases and J lost 3, with 14 bases in between. Germline CDR1 and CDR2: MNHEY and SVGEGT. CDR3 residues: CASSDLDHYYEQYV. The CDR3 nucleotides read TGTGCCAGCAGTGATCTAGATCACTACTACGAGCAGTACGTC.

The gene calls are TRBV29-1 and TRBJ2-1; 7 positions agree with TRBD1. V trimming: 8 bases; J trimming: 7 bases; junction bases outside the gene matches: 8. The germline V gene has CDR1 SQVTM and CDR2 ANQGSEA. CDR3 length equals 12 residues. The CDR3 protein is CSLAPTGNEQFF. Here the CDR3 DNA reads TGCAGCTTAGCCCCGACAGGGAATGAGCAGTTCTTC.

The chain joins TRBV7-9 to TRBJ2-4; 7 bases are a match to TRBD2. Germline CDR1 SEHNR, CDR2 FQNEAQ (reference sequence). This CDR3 has 12 residues. The V segment lost 4 bases and the J segment 6 bases; nucleotides outside the gene matches: 0. CDR3 nucleotides: TGTGCCAGCAGCTGGGGGGGAAACATTCAGTACTTC. Translation gives CASSWGGNIQYF.

The chain is built from TRBV27 and TRBJ1-1; D is unresolved. Germline V gene lookup returns CDR1 MNHEY and CDR2 SMNVEV (reference sequence). The V gene lost 0 bases and the J gene lost 7 bases, with 9 bases spanning the gap. The CDR3 is made up of 13 amino acids. CDR3 amino acids: CASSLSRHVEAFF. In DNA form, the CDR3 reads TGTGCCAGCAGTTTATCTAGACACGTTGAAGCTTTCTTT.

The V and J genes are TRBV5-8 and TRBJ1-2, with 8 positions matching TRBD1. There are 12 residues in the CDR3. Germline CDR1 and CDR2: SGHTS and YDEGEE. Trimming took 9 bases from V and 8 from J; bases not matched to a gene: 9. The CDR3 nucleotides are TGTGCCACACGTCAGGGGGCGTTCGGCTACACCTTC. It is translated as CATRQGAFGYTF. The full variable domain, completed using reference TRBV5-8 and TRBJ1-2, is EAGVTQSPTHLIKTRGQQATLRCSPISGHTSVYWYQQALGLGLQFLLWYDEGEERNRGNFPPRFSGRQFPNYSSELNVNALELEDSALYLCATRQGAFGYTFGSGTRLTVV.

The chain employs TRBV9 and TRBJ1-1, with 7 bases fitting TRBD1. This CDR3 region has 14 residues. V shed 4 bases, J shed 4 bases, and the junction held 7 bases outside the gene matches. Germline-derived CDR1 and CDR2 are SGDLS and YYNGEE. CDR3 sequence: CASSLHRGGTEAFF. In nucleotides, the CDR3 is TGTGCCAGCAGCCTACACAGGGGTGGCACTGAAGCTTTCTTT.

The CDR3 spells CASSQAHTSPSETQYF. The DNA for the CDR3 is TGTGCCAGCAGCCAAGCCCACACTAGTCCCTCGGAGACCCAGTACTTC. The genes are TRBV3-1 (or the pseudogene TRBV3-2) and TRBJ2-5; D might be TRBD2 (5 bases). Trimming left V 1 base short and J 5 bases short, with 17 bases between. The CDR3 spans 16 residues. In germline, CDR1 is LGHDT, CDR2 YNNKEL (reference sequence).

V gene TRBV5-5 combines with J gene TRBJ2-3; tentatively, D is TRBD1 (6 bases). Trimming stripped 0 bases from V and 4 bases from J, with 12 bases between. This CDR3 spans 15 amino acids. Germline V gene sequence: CDR1 SGHKS, CDR2 YYEKEE (reference sequence). The DNA of the CDR3 is TGTGCCAGCAGCTTGGCGCCAGGGGTGGCAGATACGCAGTATTTT. Translating it yields CASSLAPGVADTQYF. Using reference TRBV5-5 and TRBJ2-3 for the parts outside the CDR3, the full variable domain is DAGVTQSPTHLIKTRGQQVTLRCSPISGHKSVSWYQQVLGQGPQFIFQYYEKEERGRGNFPDRFSARQFPNYSSELNVNALLLGDSALYLCASSLAPGVADTQYFGPGTRLTVL.

This chain links TRBV18 with TRBJ1-5; D not certain. Per germline, CDR1 KGHSH and CDR2 LQKENI. CDR3 length: 14 residues. V was clipped by 2 bases and J by 4 bases, with 9 bases between them. The CDR3 reads CASSPKEGNQPQHF. The CDR3 DNA follows: TGTGCCAGCTCACCAAAGGAGGGTAATCAGCCCCAGCATTTT. Based on the CDR3 plus reference TRBV18 and TRBJ1-5, the full variable domain is NAGVMQNPRHLVRRRGQEARLRCSPMKGHSHVYWYRQLPEEGLKFMVYLQKENIIDESGMPKERFSAEFPKEGPSILRIQQVVRGDSAAYFCASSPKEGNQPQHFGDGTRLSIL.

The chain is built from TRBV28 and TRBJ1-1; no reliable D call. Trimming pared 2 bases from V and 1 base from J, leaving 8 bases between. The V gene's germline CDR1 is MDHEN and CDR2 SYDVKM. The CDR3 contains 14 residues. The CDR3, as DNA: TGTGCCAGCAGTTTACAGGCGCAGAACACTGAAGCTTTCTTT. Residues: CASSLQAQNTEAFF.

The V call is TRBV29-1, the J call TRBJ2-1; TRBD1 matches 11 bases. Per the germline V gene, CDR1 is SQVTM and CDR2 is ANQGSEA. With V trimmed by 3 bases and J by 10 bases, 8 bases remained unmatched. The CDR3 has 14 amino acids. CDR3 sequence: CSVERGQGVREQFF. CDR3 in DNA: TGCAGCGTTGAGAGGGGACAGGGGGTAAGGGAGCAGTTCTTC.

The chain recombines TRBV6-5 with TRBJ1-2, with D tentatively TRBD1 (6 bases). The germline CDR1 and CDR2 sequences are MNHEY and SVGAGI. V was clipped by 3 bases and J by 3 bases, with 8 bases between them. The CDR3 consists of 13 residues. The CDR3 sequence: CASSYGTHYGYTF. The CDR3, as DNA: TGTGCCAGCAGTTATGGGACACACTATGGCTACACCTTC.

The genes are TRBV20-1 and TRBJ2-5; D is perhaps TRBD2 (5 bases). V lost 3 bases and J 13 bases, leaving 12 bases between the germline ends. CDR1 and CDR2 from the germline V gene are DFQATT and SNEGSKA (reference sequence). CDR3 length equals 10 residues. The DNA for the CDR3 is TGCAGTGCTAGTGAGGCGGGCCCGTACTTC. This sequence encodes CSASEAGPYF.

The chain uses TRBV5-1 and TRBJ2-4; 9 bases line up with TRBD2. This CDR3 contains 18 residues. Germline trimming cut 2 bases from V and 3 bases from J; bases unmatched to any gene: 12. In germline, CDR1 is SGHRS, CDR2 YFSETQ. CDR3 in amino acids: CASSLDGAAGGGKNIQYF. The DNA for the CDR3 is TGCGCCAGCAGCTTAGACGGGGCGGCGGGAGGGGGCAAAAACATTCAGTACTTC.

This chain joins TRBV4-3 and TRBJ2-3; TRBD1 is a possible D gene (6 bases). Between the trimmed V and J ends, which lost 1 base and 4 bases, there was a span of 6 bases. This CDR3 has 13 residues. The germline V gene has CDR1 LGHNA and CDR2 YSLEER. The CDR3 DNA reads TGCGCCAGCAGCCAAGGGACAGCAGATACGCAGTATTTT. Its protein is CASSQGTADTQYF.

The V call is TRBV10-1, the J call TRBJ1-6, with TRBD1 identical over 8 bases. The CDR3 is made up of 13 amino acids. Trimming cost V 11 bases and J 10 bases; bases outside gene matches: 10. Germline V gene sequence: CDR1 WNHNN, CDR2 SYGVQD (reference sequence). The CDR3 nucleotides are TGCGCCGGCAACAGGGGGGAGAGCTCACCCCTCCACTTT. Translated, it gives CAGNRGESSPLHF.

This clone was found once. V is TRBV4-1 and J is TRBJ2-1; unclear D gene. V gave up 0 bases and J gave up 0 bases, with 12 bases separating them. This CDR3 comprises 17 residues. The germline gives CDR1 MGHRA, CDR2 YSYEKL. In DNA form, the CDR3 reads TGCGCCAGCAGCCAAGATCGCGTTAAATCCTCCTACAATGAGCAGTTCTTC. Translation: CASSQDRVKSSYNEQFF.

The chain joins TRBV2 to TRBJ1-4; no clear D. This CDR3 is 16 amino acids long. In germline, CDR1 is SNHLY, CDR2 FYNNEI. Between the trimmed V and J ends, which lost 6 bases and 2 bases, there was a span of 16 bases. Here the CDR3 reads CASSELRFGTNEKLFF. CDR3 bases: TGTGCCAGCAGCGAACTGAGGTTTGGGACTAATGAAAAACTGTTTTTT.

The J gene is TRBJ1-1, the V gene TRBV2; 7 nucleotides line up with TRBD1. The V gene end was trimmed by 6 bases and the J gene end by 4 bases; junction bases not matched to a gene: 8. Per germline, CDR1 SNHLY and CDR2 FYNNEI. The CDR3 extends over 14 amino acids. CDR3 protein: CASRLTGLITEAFF. DNA for the CDR3: TGTGCCAGCAGATTGACAGGGCTTATCACTGAAGCTTTCTTT.

The genes are TRBV11-2 and TRBJ2-3; 11 bases align to TRBD2. J was trimmed by 4 bases and V by 2 bases; bases with no gene match: 8. Germline V gives CDR1 SGHAT, CDR2 FQNNGV. This CDR3 region has 17 residues. CDR3 nucleotide sequence: TGTGCCAGCAGCTTACGACTGGGTAGCGGGGGGGCAGATACGCAGTATTTT. It codes for CASSLRLGSGGADTQYF.

Of note for this clone: The sample has other DNA sequences that encode this CDR3 too. DNA of the CDR3: TGTGCCAGCAGCCGGGGACAGGGGGCCTACAATGAGCAGTTCTTC. Residues: CASSRGQGAYNEQFF. V and J are TRBV6-5 and TRBJ2-1; 11 bases match TRBD1. The germline V gene encodes CDR1 MNHEY and CDR2 SVGAGI. CDR3 length equals 15 residues. V lost 6 bases to trimming and J lost 2 bases; unmatched junction nucleotides: 3.

This rearrangement joins TRBV11-3 to TRBJ2-4; 8 nucleotides align to TRBD2. With 0 bases clipped from V and 1 base from J, the junction kept 26 bases outside the gene matches. The CDR3 sequence is 24 residues long. Germline V gene sequence: CDR1 SGHNT, CDR2 YENEEA. CDR3 DNA sequence: TGTGCCAGCAGCTTAGAGACAATAATTTTTAGCGGGAATTCGACGGGCCGGGCCAAAAACATTCAGTACTTC. Translating gives CASSLETIIFSGNSTGRAKNIQYF.

This clone has just a few counts. The chain has TRBV4-2 and TRBJ2-1, with 10 nucleotides matching TRBD1. The ends lost 1 base at V and 4 bases at J; junction bases unmatched: 7. CDR3 length equals 17 residues. CDR1 and CDR2 (germline): LGHNA, YNFKEQ. CDR3 protein: CASSQASADRGYNEQFF. Here the CDR3 DNA reads TGTGCCAGCAGCCAAGCATCGGCGGACAGGGGGTACAATGAGCAGTTCTTC.